One and the same sample provided the 21 T cell receptor beta chains below, sequenced in a study of shared clonotypes between healthy human individuals. CD8 cells regarded as naive lacked CD45RO, were positively chosen for CCR7, and omitted terminally differentiated effector memory CD45RA+ cells. Using immunoSEQ multiplex PCR, the repertoire was profiled, and TCRdb retains in-frame clones only, with some absent. This repertoire shows hundreds of thousands of clones, about 96% found once; its top ten account for more than 0.085%. The sample was naive CD8+ T cells sorted from blood. Source of these receptors: a young woman in good health.

The genes are TRBV4-2 and TRBJ2-7; D might be TRBD2 (5 bases). V was clipped by 5 bases and J by 0 bases, with 14 bases between them. CDR1 is LGHNA, CDR2 YNFKEQ, per germline. The CDR3 loop spans 15 amino acids. CDR3 in amino acids: CASSLAAGSSYEQYF. The CDR3, as DNA: TGTGCCAGCAGCTTGGCCGCGGGCAGCTCCTACGAGCAGTACTTC.

The genes are TRBV28 and TRBJ1-4; 7 nucleotides line up with TRBD1. Trimming removed 7 bases from V and 8 bases from J; junction bases left unmatched: 7. The germline gives CDR1 MDHEN, CDR2 SYDVKM. The CDR3 runs to 13 residues. For the CDR3, the DNA is TGTGCCAGCACCCCCGGACAGGAGGAAAAACTGTTTTTT. Protein: CASTPGQEEKLFF.

This sequence joins TRBV6-5 and TRBJ2-5; D gene ambiguous. The CDR3 runs to 14 residues. Germline V lookup: CDR1 MNHEY, CDR2 SVGAGI. Trimming took 6 bases from V and 5 from J, leaving 16 bases between them. The CDR3 DNA sequence: TGTGCCAGCAGCACCAGTGGGGTTGCGGAGACCCAGTACTTC. Translated: CASSTSGVAETQYF.

The chain has TRBV4-2 and TRBJ2-2; D remains ambiguous. The CDR3 is 19 residues long. The V end lost 9 bases, the J end lost 1 base, and 27 bases lay between the germline ends. Germline assignment: CDR1 LGHNA and CDR2 YNFKEQ. The CDR3 DNA reads as TGTGCCAGACAAAAAGGGTCGTTTCCTAGGGAAGGGAACACCGGGGAGCTGTTTTTT. As protein: CARQKGSFPREGNTGELFF.

This chain joins TRBV7-9 and TRBJ2-7; D unresolved. Germline V gene lookup returns CDR1 SEHNR and CDR2 FQNEAQ (reference sequence). This CDR3 comprises 14 residues. The V and J ends lost 5 bases and 0 bases respectively, with 11 bases between them. The CDR3 nucleotides read TGTGCCAGCAGCCCCGAATATTTCTCCTACGAGCAGTACTTC. Encoded protein: CASSPEYFSYEQYF.

The J gene is TRBJ2-7, the V gene TRBV19; 8 nucleotides line up with TRBD1. The V and J ends lost 3 bases and 5 bases, in that order; junction bases with no gene match: 9. The CDR3 is 15 amino acids. Germline loops: CDR1 LNHDA, CDR2 SQIVND (reference sequence). CDR3 bases: TGTGCCAGTAGTATCAGGACAGGGTTTGCCAACGAGCAGTACTTC. As protein: CASSIRTGFANEQYF.

V gene TRBV19 combines with J gene TRBJ1-1, with D unresolved. From germline, CDR1 is LNHDA and CDR2 SQIVND (reference sequence). This CDR3 region has 16 residues. Trimming pared 3 bases from V and 0 bases from J, leaving 14 bases between. The CDR3 nucleotides are TGTGCCAGTAGTATCCCCGGGGTTGAGATGAACACTGAAGCTTTCTTT. Its protein product is CASSIPGVEMNTEAFF.

This sequence joins TRBV25-1 and TRBJ2-1; no definite D call. Trimming cost V 5 bases and J 4 bases, with 12 bases left between them. This CDR3 contains 14 residues. CDR1 MGHDK and CDR2 SYGVNS come from the germline V gene. The CDR3 sequence is CASSRPLGYNEQFF. The CDR3 DNA reads TGTGCCAGCAGTCGGCCGTTGGGTTACAATGAGCAGTTCTTC.

The chain employs TRBV19 and TRBJ2-7; no clear D. Trimming took off 1 base at V and 6 bases at J, with 4 bases between the two ends. Germline V gives CDR1 LNHDA, CDR2 SQIVND (reference sequence). The CDR3 consists of 11 residues. CDR3 in amino acids: CASSIAGEQYF. CDR3 coding DNA: TGTGCCAGTAGTATAGCAGGCGAGCAGTACTTC.

This chain joins TRBV13 and TRBJ2-7; D remains unclear. V was trimmed by 1 base and J by 3 bases, leaving 7 bases between them. The CDR3 spans 13 residues. Germline assignment: CDR1 PRHDT and CDR2 FYEKMQ (reference sequence). Here the CDR3 DNA reads TGTGCCAGCAGCTTAGCTGGATACTACGAGCAGTACTTC. This codes for CASSLAGYYEQYF.

The genes are TRBV4-1 and TRBJ2-7, with D perhaps assigned TRBD1 or TRBD2 (5 bases each). CDR3 length equals 17 residues. Germline assignment: CDR1 MGHRA and CDR2 YSYEKL. Trimming shortened V by 6 bases and J by 0 bases, and 21 bases separated the two germline ends. The CDR3 spells CASRPTLLRDRSYEQYF. CDR3 in DNA: TGCGCCAGCAGACCTACCTTGCTCCGGGACCGCTCCTACGAGCAGTACTTC.

V is TRBV4-1 and J is TRBJ1-1, with 9 bases identical to TRBD1. The ends lost 4 bases at V and 5 bases at J; junction bases unmatched: 11. CDR1 is MGHRA and CDR2 is YSYEKL in the germline V gene. The CDR3 length is 16 residues. The CDR3 loop reads CASSRRPDRGRTEAFF. The CDR3 coding sequence is TGCGCCAGCAGCCGACGCCCGGACAGGGGACGGACTGAAGCTTTCTTT.

The gene calls are TRBV9 and TRBJ2-7, with TRBD1 as a possible D gene (6 bases). V dropped 3 bases and J dropped 2 bases, with 15 bases sitting between them. In germline, CDR1 is SGDLS, CDR2 YYNGEE. The CDR3 extends over 15 amino acids. The CDR3, as DNA: TGTGCCAGCAGCGCAGGGGACGGCGTTGCCTACGAGCAGTACTTC. Amino acids: CASSAGDGVAYEQYF.

V gene TRBV2 combines with J gene TRBJ2-1; D perhaps matches TRBD2 (5 bases). Germline CDR1 reads SNHLY; CDR2 reads FYNNEI. The CDR3 runs 15 residues. Trimming shortened V by 3 bases and J by 2 bases, and 11 bases separated the two germline ends. The CDR3, as DNA: TGTGCCAGCAGTGAGGCCAGCGGAACCTACAATGAGCAGTTCTTC. This translates into CASSEASGTYNEQFF.

This chain links TRBV9 with TRBJ2-1; 10 bases line up with TRBD2. CDR1 is SGDLS and CDR2 is YYNGEE in the germline V gene. V dropped 4 bases and J dropped 9; count of bases not matched to a gene: 4. There are 13 residues in the CDR3. The CDR3 reads CASSSGTSVEQFF. In nucleotides, the CDR3 is TGTGCCAGCAGCTCAGGGACTAGCGTTGAGCAGTTCTTC.

The chain couples TRBV21-1 to TRBJ2-7; TRBD1 reflects the table's D call only, with no check against the DNA. TRBV21-1 is termed a pseudogene. This CDR3 is 17 amino acids long. The CDR3 DNA is TGTGCCAGCAGCAATGGGGGAAGGGGGTTCCTCTCCTACGAGCAGTACTTC. Its protein product is CASSNGGRGFLSYEQYF.

The chain couples TRBV2 to TRBJ2-4; TRBD1 aligns across 8 bases. The CDR3 consists of 13 residues. CDR1 and CDR2 from the germline V gene are SNHLY and FYNNEI. J lost 7 bases, V lost 1 base, and 0 bases had no gene match. The CDR3: CASSEDRGNIQYF. CDR3 DNA sequence: TGTGCCAGCAGTGAAGACAGGGGGAACATTCAGTACTTC.

V is TRBV27 and J is TRBJ1-6; 10 positions match TRBD1. Losses at the gene ends were 5 bases for V and 9 bases for J; bases not matched to a gene: 10. The germline CDR1 and CDR2 sequences are MNHEY and SMNVEV (reference sequence). This CDR3 has 16 amino acids. The CDR3 reads CASSADAGTGVSPLHF. The CDR3 region has the DNA TGTGCCAGCAGTGCGGACGCCGGGACAGGGGTTTCACCCCTCCACTTT.

This clone was detected once. V gene TRBV15 combines with J gene TRBJ2-5; TRBD1 matches at 9 bases. From germline, CDR1 is LNHNV and CDR2 YYDKDF (reference sequence). Unmatched junction bases numbered 19, after V lost 6 bases and J lost 2 bases. There are 19 residues in the CDR3. The CDR3 sequence: CATSGAPRAGQGTQETQYF. The CDR3 DNA reads TGTGCCACCAGTGGCGCCCCCCGCGCGGGACAGGGAACACAAGAGACCCAGTACTTC.

The rearrangement uses TRBV28 and TRBJ1-1, with D maybe TRBD1 (5 bases). The germline V gene encodes CDR1 MDHEN and CDR2 SYDVKM. CDR3 size: 16 residues. Trimming left V 6 bases short and J 2 bases short, with 19 bases between. CDR3 nucleotide sequence: TGTGCCAGCAGCACAGAAACAGGAAACCAAAACACTGAAGCTTTCTTT. Translation gives CASSTETGNQNTEAFF.

The J gene is TRBJ1-3, the V gene TRBV9; no reliable D call. V shed 7 bases and J shed 0 bases, with 5 bases lying between them. The V gene's germline CDR1 is SGDLS and CDR2 YYNGEE. The CDR3 is made up of 12 amino acids. CDR3 sequence reads: CASAPSGNTIYF. CDR3 nucleotides: TGTGCCAGCGCCCCCTCTGGAAACACCATATATTTT.